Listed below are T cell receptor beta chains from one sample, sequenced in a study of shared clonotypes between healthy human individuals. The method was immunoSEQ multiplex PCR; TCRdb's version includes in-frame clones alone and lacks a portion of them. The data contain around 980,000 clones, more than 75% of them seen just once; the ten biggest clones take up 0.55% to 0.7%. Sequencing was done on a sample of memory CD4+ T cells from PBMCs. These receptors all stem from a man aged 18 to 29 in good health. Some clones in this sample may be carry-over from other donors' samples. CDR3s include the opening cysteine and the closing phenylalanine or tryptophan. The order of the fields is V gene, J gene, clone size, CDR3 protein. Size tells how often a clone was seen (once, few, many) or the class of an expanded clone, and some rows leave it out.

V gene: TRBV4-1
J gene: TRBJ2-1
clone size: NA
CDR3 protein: CASSQWTSGQLYNEQFF

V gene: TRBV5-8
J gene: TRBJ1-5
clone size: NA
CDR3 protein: CASSHTGASFRSNQPQHF

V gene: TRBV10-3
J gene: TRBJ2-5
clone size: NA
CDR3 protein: CAISESTSGLQETQYF

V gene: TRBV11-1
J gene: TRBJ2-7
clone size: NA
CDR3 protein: CASSLAGVYEQYF

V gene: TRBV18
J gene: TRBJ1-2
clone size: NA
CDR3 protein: CASSPGQGYGYTF

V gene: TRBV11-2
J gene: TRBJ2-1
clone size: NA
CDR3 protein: CASSPIAGISYNEQFF

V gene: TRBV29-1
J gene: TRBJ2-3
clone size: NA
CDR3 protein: CSVAGRQPSDTQYF

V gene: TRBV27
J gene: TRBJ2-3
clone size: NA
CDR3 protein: CASSLDPGGTDTQYF

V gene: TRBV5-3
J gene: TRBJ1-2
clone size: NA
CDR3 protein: CARSFRCEGGLHNYGYTF

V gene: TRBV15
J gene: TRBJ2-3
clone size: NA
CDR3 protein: CATSARQTDTQYF

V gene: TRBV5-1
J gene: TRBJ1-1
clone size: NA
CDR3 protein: CASSLSTGTPEAFF

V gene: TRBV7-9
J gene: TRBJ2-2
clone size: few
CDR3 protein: CASTPASGANTGELFF

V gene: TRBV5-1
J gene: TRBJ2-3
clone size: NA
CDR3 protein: CASSLGSLSSSTDTQYF

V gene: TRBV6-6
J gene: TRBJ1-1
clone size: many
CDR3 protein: CASSPPGRSNTEAFF

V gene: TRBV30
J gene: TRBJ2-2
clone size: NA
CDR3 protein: CAWSGAGWTGELFF

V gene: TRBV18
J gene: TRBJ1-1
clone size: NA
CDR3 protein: CASSPPRQNTEAFF

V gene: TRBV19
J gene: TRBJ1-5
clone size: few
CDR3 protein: CASTGGFNQPQHF

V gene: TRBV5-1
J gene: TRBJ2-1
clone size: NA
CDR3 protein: CASTGGRTYNEQFF

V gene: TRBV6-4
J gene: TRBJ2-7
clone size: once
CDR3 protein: CASSGPRVVARYEQYF

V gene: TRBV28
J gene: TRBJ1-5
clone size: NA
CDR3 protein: CASTRGPGDQPQHF

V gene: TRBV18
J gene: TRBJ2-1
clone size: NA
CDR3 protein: CASSPYTVNEQFF

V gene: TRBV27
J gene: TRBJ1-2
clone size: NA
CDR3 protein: CASSSRGGDYGYTF

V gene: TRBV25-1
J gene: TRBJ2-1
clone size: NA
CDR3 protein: CASSRLGVYNEQFF

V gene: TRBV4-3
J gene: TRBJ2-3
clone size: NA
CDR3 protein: CASSRGGPGTDTQYF

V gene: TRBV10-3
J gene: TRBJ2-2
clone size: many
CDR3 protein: CAISGILAGEVGGELFF

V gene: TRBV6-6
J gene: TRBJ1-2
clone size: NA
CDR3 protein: CASSRQGVSPYGYTF

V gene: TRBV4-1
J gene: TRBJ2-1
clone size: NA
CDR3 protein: CASSQEGAARRNNEQFF

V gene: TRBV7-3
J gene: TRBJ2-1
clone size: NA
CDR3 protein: CASSSWGSRREGPRPYNEQFF

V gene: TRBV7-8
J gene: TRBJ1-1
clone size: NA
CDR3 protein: CASSRQGGTTEAFF

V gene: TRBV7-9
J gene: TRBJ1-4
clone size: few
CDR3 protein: CASSSNTGDEKLFF

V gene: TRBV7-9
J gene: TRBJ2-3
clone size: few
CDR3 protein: CASSLNVAGPLGDTQYF

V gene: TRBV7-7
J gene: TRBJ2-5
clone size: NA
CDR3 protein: CASSLTSLGETQYF

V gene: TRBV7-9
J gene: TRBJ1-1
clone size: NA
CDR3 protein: CASSLMGREGAFF

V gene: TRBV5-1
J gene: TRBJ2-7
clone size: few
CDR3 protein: CASSETGLKSYEQYF

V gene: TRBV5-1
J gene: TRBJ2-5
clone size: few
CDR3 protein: CASSSEGTSGRYYF

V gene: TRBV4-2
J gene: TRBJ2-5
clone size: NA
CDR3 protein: CASSQSQGQGETQYF

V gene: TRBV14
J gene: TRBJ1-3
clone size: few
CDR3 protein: CASSQGLIRGNTIYF

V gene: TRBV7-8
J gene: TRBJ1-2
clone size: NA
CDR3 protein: CASSFDSTNYGYTF

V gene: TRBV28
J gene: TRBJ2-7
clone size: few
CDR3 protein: CASSSGSGYEQYF

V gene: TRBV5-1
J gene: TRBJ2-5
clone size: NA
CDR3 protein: CASSLEGFPGPRTQYF

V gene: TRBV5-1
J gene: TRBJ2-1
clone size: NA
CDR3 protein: CASTGQGYNEQFF

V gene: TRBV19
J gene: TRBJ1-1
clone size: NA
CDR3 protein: CASRDSARTGGTEAFF